This passage covers 8 T cell receptor beta chains from one sample sequenced in a study of CD8 T cells in ankylosing spondylitis. Antigens for these TCRs are unknown. Study findings and constraints: Seven or eight highly homologous variants made up a TCR beta motif, and this motif appeared characteristic of ankylosing spondylitis blood.

One entry per CDR3 protein, called by TCRdb with MiXCR from the 5' RACE reads. The sample records about 500,000 distinct CDR3 sequences, about 5% being singletons. The sample consisted of blood, either unsorted or a sorted T cell fraction (not recorded which). These receptors were collected from a male donor with ankylosing spondylitis.

Many counts were recorded for this clonotype. This chain connects TRBV4-2 to TRBJ1-4; possible D gene TRBD1, 6 bases. V lost 0 bases, J lost 0 bases, and 11 bases lay in between. The CDR3 consists of 17 residues. In germline, CDR1 is LGHNA, CDR2 YNFKEQ. The CDR3 loop reads CASSQERAGATNEKLFF. DNA for the CDR3: TGTGCCAGCAGCCAAGAGAGAGCAGGGGCAACTAATGAAAAACTGTTTTTT.

This clonotype was seen at least ten times. This chain links TRBV20-1 with TRBJ1-2; D is undetermined. Trimming took off 1 base at V and 12 bases at J, with 12 bases between the two ends. The CDR3 is 11 amino acids. The germline gives CDR1 DFQATT, CDR2 SNEGSKA (reference sequence). CDR3 residues: CSARGQTLDTF. The DNA of the CDR3 is TGCAGTGCTAGAGGGCAGACTTTGGACACCTTC.

To note about this clonotype: This could be a read error, since a much larger clone is one nucleotide away. The rearrangement links TRBV20-1 to TRBJ2-3; D is unresolved. CDR3 length: 15 residues. CDR1 and CDR2 (germline): DFQATT, SNEGSKA (reference sequence). Between the trimmed V and J ends, which lost 3 bases and 1 base, there was a span of 14 bases. CDR3 in amino acids: CSASFRYTCTDTQYF. For the CDR3, the DNA is TGCAGTGCTAGTTTCAGGTATACTTGCACAGATACGCAGTATTTT.

The rearrangement uses TRBV7-8 and TRBJ2-3; 11 bases fit TRBD2. Looked up from germline, CDR1 is SGHVS and CDR2 is FQNEAQ. V trimming: 4 bases; J trimming: 9 bases; junction bases outside the gene matches: 12. The length of the CDR3 is 16 residues. The CDR3: CASSSEVLAGEGTQYF. In DNA form, the CDR3 reads TGTGCCAGCAGCTCCGAGGTACTAGCGGGAGAGGGCACGCAGTATTTT.

This clonotype was observed at least ten times. The rearrangement joins TRBV12-3 or TRBV12-4 to TRBJ1-1, with D maybe TRBD1 (6 bases). V gave up 8 bases and J gave up 3 bases, with 19 bases separating them. The CDR3 sequence is 15 residues long. CDR3 sequence reads: CASARNRVGDTEAFF. The CDR3, as DNA: TGTGCCAGCGCTCGAAACAGGGTCGGGGACACTGAAGCTTTCTTT.

This clonotype was found many times. This chain connects TRBV3-1 to TRBJ1-1; D is possibly TRBD1 (5 bases). This CDR3 has 13 residues. V lost 0 bases, J lost 6 bases, and 8 bases lay in between. Germline V gene sequence: CDR1 LGHDT, CDR2 YNNKEL (reference sequence). The CDR3 loop reads CASSQDRESEAFF. The CDR3 nucleotides read TGTGCCAGCAGCCAAGACAGGGAATCTGAAGCTTTCTTT.

This clonotype was counted at least ten times. The gene calls are TRBV7-3 and TRBJ1-4; a possible D gene is TRBD1 (6 bases). The CDR3 is 15 amino acids. Germline lookup yields CDR1 SGHTA and CDR2 FQGTGA. The ends were cut back, 4 bases at V and 7 bases at J, with 16 bases in the middle. The CDR3 loop reads CASSSSGGGGEKLFF. As DNA, the CDR3 is TGTGCCAGCAGCTCCAGCGGGGGGGGCGGTGAAAAACTGTTTTTT.

This clonotype was seen many times. The chain couples TRBV20-1 to TRBJ2-5; 8 bases line up with TRBD2. Per the germline V gene, CDR1 is DFQATT and CDR2 is SNEGSKA (reference sequence). The V and J ends lost 3 bases and 5 bases, in that order; junction bases with no gene match: 8. The CDR3 length is 14 residues. CDR3 residues: CSASPSGGRETQYF. Written as DNA, the CDR3 is TGCAGTGCTAGTCCCAGCGGGGGTCGGGAGACCCAGTACTTC.